This T cell receptor beta chain was sequenced during a study of T cells in narcolepsy. At the level of the study: Donors had narcolepsy type 1 or type 2, or were healthy controls.

Study results and caveats: Same-patient CSF and blood CD4+ T cell clonotypes included HCRT-specific and TRIB2-specific autoreactive ones. In some patient and control memory CD4+ samples, autoreactive clones were absent. Blood of same and different patients, but not healthy controls, reportedly held recurring autoreactive clonotypes.

Concerning this clone itself: The antigen is unknown.

The data were produced by immunoSEQ multiplex PCR, yet TCRdb's version contains in-frame clones alone and is incomplete. Among about 24,000 clones listed, approximately 81% were seen once. Germline V gene data show CDR1 as SGHDT and CDR2 as YYEEEE. The CDR3 is 15 residues long. Trimming removed 3 bases from V and 6 bases from J, with 19 bases in between. This receptor was taken from a human donor in good health. The specimen sequenced was memory (CD45RA-) CD4+ T cells from blood. The chain recombines TRBV5-6 with TRBJ2-7, with a possible D match to TRBD2 (6 bases). The CDR3 DNA reads TGTGCCAGCAGCTCTCGTTGGAGGGGTGAATCCGAGCAGTACTTC. The encoded protein is CASSSRWRGESEQYF.